The 2 T cell receptor beta chains given below trace back to one sample, sequenced in a study of blood T cells in healthy people across ages. For the second PCR, which ran for roughly 6 to 12 cycles, a sample-barcoded 5' primer and a J-beta primer mix were used. In TCRdb, the 5' RACE reads were re-called with MiXCR into one record per CDR3 protein. The sample yields 900,000 to 950,000 distinct CDR3 sequences, roughly 29% seen once. The sample also formed part of further work on T cells of mothers and their children.

The sample comprised blood. These receptor sequences come from a woman aged 40 to 50 in good health.

This clonotype has a handful of counts. This rearrangement joins TRBV4-2 to TRBJ1-2; D uncertain. V was shortened by 4 bases and J by 5 bases, with 17 bases between the two germline ends. CDR3 size: 15 residues. Germline assignment: CDR1 LGHNA and CDR2 YNFKEQ. CDR3 residues: CASSPGWSTFYGYTF. As DNA, the CDR3 is TGTGCCAGCAGCCCCGGATGGAGCACCTTTTATGGCTACACCTTC.

The gene calls are TRBV3-1 and TRBJ1-6; the match to TRBD1 covers 9 bases. This CDR3 is built from 14 residues. Germline V gene data show CDR1 as LGHDT and CDR2 as YNNKEL (reference sequence). The ends lost 3 bases at V and 8 bases at J; junction bases unmatched: 2. CDR3 DNA sequence: TGTGCCAGCAGCCACCGGGACAGGGATTCACCCCTCCACTTT. This translates into CASSHRDRDSPLHF.